The 18 T cell receptor beta chains given below trace back to one sample, sequenced in a study of early T cells in non-severe SARS-CoV-2 infection. Each CDR3 protein gets one entry after TCRdb re-called the 5' RACE reads with MiXCR. The sample carries tens of thousands of distinct CDR3 sequences, less than 5.5% recorded once. Sequencing was carried out using whole blood. These receptors originate from an adult who was a healthcare worker with PCR-confirmed SARS-CoV-2 infection or an uninfected control (not recorded which).

This clonotype has just a few counts. This may be a read error, as it is one base from a much larger clone. The chain joins TRBV7-2 to TRBJ1-5; D not resolved. Germline lookup yields CDR1 SGHTA and CDR2 FQGNSA. The CDR3 loop spans 13 amino acids. Trimming took 5 bases from V and 5 from J, leaving 10 bases between them. The CDR3 here is CASSMESYQPQHF. CDR3 sequence (DNA): TGTGCCAGCAGCATGGAGAGTTATCAGCCCCAGCATTTT.

This clonotype was seen ten or more times. This chain links TRBV30 with TRBJ2-5; D is possibly TRBD2 (5 bases). V was cut by 6 bases and J by 2 bases, with 19 bases left in between. The germline gives CDR1 GTSNPN, CDR2 SVGIG (reference sequence). This CDR3 has 15 residues. The CDR3: CACPAIGRDQETQYF. The CDR3 nucleotides are TGTGCCTGTCCTGCCATTGGGAGAGATCAAGAGACCCAGTACTTC.

On this clonotype itself: Without the conserved terminal phenylalanine or tryptophan, this CDR3 likely stems from a read error. The CDR3 DNA reads as TGCAGTGCTTTTCGGGACACCTATGGCTACACCATC. Its protein product is CSAFRDTYGYTI. The chain combines TRBV20-1 with TRBJ1-2, with a tentative D call TRBD1 (6 bases). The CDR3 sequence is 12 residues long. Looked up from germline, CDR1 is DFQATT and CDR2 is SNEGSKA (reference sequence). V was trimmed by 5 bases and J by 4 bases, leaving 11 bases between them.

This sequence joins TRBV7-3 and TRBJ2-3; a weak D match, TRBD2 (6 bases). Germline V gene lookup returns CDR1 SGHTA and CDR2 FQGTGA. V was cut by 3 bases and J by 4 bases, with 11 bases left in between. The CDR3 length is 14 residues. The CDR3 bases are TGTGCCAGCAGCTTCGACCCGGGGGCAGATACGCAGTATTTT. Translated, it gives CASSFDPGADTQYF.

Only a few counts were recorded for this clonotype. V is TRBV4-2 and J is TRBJ2-7, with D possibly called TRBD1 or TRBD2 (6 bases each). The CDR3 totals 15 residues. Germline CDR1 reads LGHNA; CDR2 reads YNFKEQ. Trimming removed 1 base from V and 0 bases from J, with 10 bases in between. CDR3 protein: CASSQGLGGSYEQYF. DNA of the CDR3: TGTGCCAGCAGCCAAGGACTAGGGGGCTCCTACGAGCAGTACTTC.

This clonotype showed up many times. The rearrangement uses TRBV29-1 and TRBJ2-1; D perhaps matches TRBD2 (6 bases). The CDR3 length is 11 residues. CDR1 is SQVTM and CDR2 is ANQGSEA in the germline V gene. V dropped 5 bases and J dropped 6 bases, with 8 bases sitting between them. This CDR3 is CSVKRANEQFF. The DNA of the CDR3 is TGCAGCGTTAAGCGGGCCAATGAGCAGTTCTTC.

The rearrangement joins TRBV7-2 to TRBJ1-6; unclear D gene. V lost 4 bases and J lost 7, with 14 bases in between. The CDR3 sequence is 15 residues long. Per germline, CDR1 SGHTA and CDR2 FQGNSA. The CDR3 region is CASSSELAPNSPLHF. The CDR3 DNA is TGTGCCAGCAGCTCCGAGTTGGCTCCCAATTCACCCCTCCACTTT.

This chain links TRBV7-9 with TRBJ1-1; 8 bases are shared with TRBD1. Germline V gene data show CDR1 as SEHNR and CDR2 as FQNEAQ (reference sequence). The V and J ends lost 5 bases and 4 bases, in that order; junction bases with no gene match: 9. The CDR3 contains 15 residues. The CDR3 DNA reads TGTGCCAGCAGCCGGAGCGGACAGGGAACCACTGAAGCTTTCTTT. Translation: CASSRSGQGTTEAFF.

This clonotype came up many times. The V call is TRBV6-5, the J call TRBJ2-7; D possibly matches TRBD1 or TRBD2 (5 bases each). This CDR3 region has 12 residues. V lost 5 bases, J lost 7 bases, and 12 bases lay in between. From germline, CDR1 is MNHEY and CDR2 SVGAGI. CDR3 nucleotide sequence: TGTGCCAGCAGTGGGACGATAGGGGAGCAGTACTTC. This translates into CASSGTIGEQYF.

There are many counts of this clonotype. The gene calls are TRBV18 and TRBJ2-4; TRBD2 is a possible D gene (5 bases). Germline loops: CDR1 KGHSH, CDR2 LQKENI. With 6 bases removed from V and 2 bases from J, the gap between germline ends came to 20 bases. The CDR3 consists of 17 residues. CDR3 DNA sequence: TGTGCCAGCTCGTTCAATTGGGAGAAGGGAACCAAAAACATTCAGTACTTC. This codes for CASSFNWEKGTKNIQYF.

This rearrangement joins TRBV15 to TRBJ1-2, with D perhaps TRBD1 (5 bases). Germline CDR1 reads LNHNV; CDR2 reads YYDKDF (reference sequence). The V end was cut by 3 bases, the J end by 6 bases, with 14 bases between. There are 14 residues in the CDR3. CDR3 amino acids: CATSSRQGVNGYTF. The DNA for the CDR3 is TGTGCCACCAGCAGTAGGCAGGGCGTTAATGGCTACACCTTC.

This clonotype was picked up many times. This chain joins TRBV10-3 and TRBJ2-2; D gene uncertain. From germline, CDR1 is ENHRY and CDR2 SYGVKD. This CDR3 has 12 amino acids. V was cut by 7 bases and J by 1 base, with 4 bases left in between. The CDR3 loop reads CAITKNTGELFF. The CDR3 DNA sequence: TGTGCCATCACCAAGAACACCGGGGAGCTGTTTTTT.

This chain joins TRBV12-3 or TRBV12-4 and TRBJ2-5, with 8 bases aligning to TRBD1. This CDR3 spans 14 amino acids. The junction had 7 bases not matched to a gene; V was cut back by 6 bases and J by 4 bases. The CDR3 bases are TGTGCCAGCAGCAGACAGGGGTTTTCAGAGACCCAGTACTTC. Translation: CASSRQGFSETQYF.

In this sample, this clonotype turned up many times. V gene TRBV3-1 combines with J gene TRBJ1-4; possibly TRBD1 for D (6 bases). The germline V and J ends were trimmed by 0 bases and 6 bases, with 11 bases remaining between them. CDR3 size: 15 residues. Germline loops: CDR1 LGHDT, CDR2 YNNKEL (reference sequence). Here the CDR3 DNA reads TGTGCCAGCAGCCAAGAGAGTTCAGGGGATGAAAAACTGTTTTTT. This codes for CASSQESSGDEKLFF.

This clonotype was observed many times. CDR3: CSVGPVPEGSHGYTF. As DNA, the CDR3 is TGCAGCGTTGGCCCGGTTCCGGAGGGCAGTCATGGCTACACCTTC. This chain links TRBV29-1 with TRBJ1-2; no clear D. V was clipped by 4 bases and J by 6 bases, with 21 bases between them. This CDR3 region has 15 residues. The germline CDR1 and CDR2 sequences are SQVTM and ANQGSEA.

This clonotype was recorded many times. The chain has TRBV6-1 and TRBJ2-3; the D gene is possibly TRBD1 (6 bases). Trimming took off 3 bases at V and 1 base at J, with 11 bases between the two ends. The CDR3 contains 15 residues. Germline lookup yields CDR1 MNHNS and CDR2 SASEGT. This CDR3 reads CASSETGFRTDTQYF. DNA for the CDR3: TGTGCCAGCAGTGAGACAGGTTTTCGCACAGATACGCAGTATTTT.

This clonotype was seen ten or more times. The genes are TRBV6-1 and TRBJ2-1, with D uncertain. This CDR3 contains 13 residues. V was trimmed by 5 bases and J by 3 bases, leaving 8 bases between them. From germline, CDR1 is MNHNS and CDR2 SASEGT. The CDR3 nucleotides are TGTGCCAGCAGTATCTTCAGCTACAATGAGCAGTTCTTC. It codes for CASSIFSYNEQFF.

This clonotype was seen at least ten times. This CDR3 fails to terminate in the conserved phenylalanine or tryptophan, so it likely reflects a read error. No DNA is shown, since the ends of the CDR3 on it are uncertain; the CDR3 is the one TCRdb lists. This sequence joins TRBV25-1 and TRBJ1-1. The CDR3 totals 8 residues, both ends included. The V gene's germline CDR1 is MGHDK and CDR2 SYGVNS. CDR3 in amino acids: CASSEGRG.